This is a list of T cell receptor beta chains from one sample in a study of blood T cell repertoires in COVID-19. The table came from immunoSEQ multiplex PCR; TCRdb's copy has only in-frame clones and leaves some out. This sample has 200,000 to 300,000 clones; around nine tenths occur once, and the top ten carry roughly 3.1%. The sample taken for sequencing was peripheral blood. The receptor set was obtained from a man aged 18 to 29 with active or convalescent COVID-19. Both conserved end residues are part of each CDR3. A D gene is named only where the DNA matches it firmly. Clone size is shown for a subset of rows, as once, few, many or a class of expanded clone.

D gene: -
J gene: TRBJ1-1
V gene: TRBV3-1/TRBV3-2
clone size: -
CDR3 DNA: TGTGCCAGCAGCCAAGATTGGGGAGGGAACACTGAAGCTTTCTTT
CDR3 protein: CASSQDWGGNTEAFF

D gene: TRBD1
J gene: TRBJ2-3
V gene: TRBV28
clone size: -
CDR3 DNA: TGTGCCAGCACGGACAGGGGGCGCCCAGATACGCAGTATTTT
CDR3 protein: CASTDRGRPDTQYF

D gene: -
J gene: TRBJ1-4
V gene: TRBV30
clone size: few
CDR3 DNA: TGTGCCTGGAGTGTACAGGGAAAACTGTTTTTT
CDR3 protein: CAWSVQGKLFF

D gene: -
J gene: TRBJ1-4
V gene: TRBV18
clone size: -
CDR3 DNA: TGTGCCAGCTCACCGGGCAGGGGTGCTGAAAAACTGTTTTTT
CDR3 protein: CASSPGRGAEKLFF

D gene: -
J gene: TRBJ1-1
V gene: TRBV9
clone size: once
CDR3 DNA: TGTGCCAGCAGCGTAGCTCTGGGAGGATGGACTGAAGCTTTCTTT
CDR3 protein: CASSVALGGWTEAFF

D gene: TRBD1
J gene: TRBJ1-2
V gene: TRBV6-5
clone size: few
CDR3 DNA: TGTGCCAGCACCGAAAATGACAGGGTAGATGGCTACACCTTC
CDR3 protein: CASTENDRVDGYTF

D gene: TRBD2
J gene: TRBJ2-7
V gene: TRBV28
clone size: -
CDR3 DNA: TGTGCCAGCAGTTTGAAGACTAGCGCCGCCTACGAGCAGTACTTC
CDR3 protein: CASSLKTSAAYEQYF

D gene: -
J gene: TRBJ1-2
V gene: TRBV19
clone size: -
CDR3 DNA: TGTGCCAGTAGTATATCTCCGACAGGTTCTGGTGGCTACACCTTC
CDR3 protein: CASSISPTGSGGYTF

D gene: TRBD2
J gene: TRBJ2-1
V gene: TRBV7-6
clone size: -
CDR3 DNA: TGTGCCAGCAGCGGTCCGACTAGCGGAACTAACAATGAGCAGTTCTTC
CDR3 protein: CASSGPTSGTNNEQFF

D gene: TRBD1
J gene: TRBJ2-6
V gene: TRBV10-1
clone size: -
CDR3 DNA: TGCGCCAGCAGGCCAGGGACAGGGGTTATGAGGGCCAACGTCCTGACTTTC
CDR3 protein: CASRPGTGVMRANVLTF

D gene: -
J gene: TRBJ1-3
V gene: TRBV9
clone size: -
CDR3 DNA: TGTGCCAGCAGCGGCGAATTCTCTGGAAACACCATATATTTT
CDR3 protein: CASSGEFSGNTIYF

D gene: -
J gene: TRBJ2-7
V gene: TRBV2
clone size: -
CDR3 DNA: TGTGCCAGCAGAGGAGACGGCTACGAGCAGTACTTC
CDR3 protein: CASRGDGYEQYF

D gene: -
J gene: TRBJ2-6
V gene: TRBV7-3
clone size: -
CDR3 DNA: TGTGCCAGCAGCGTTTTTCTGTCTTCTGGGGCCAACGTCCTGACTTTC
CDR3 protein: CASSVFLSSGANVLTF

D gene: -
J gene: TRBJ2-2
V gene: TRBV5-1
clone size: -
CDR3 DNA: TGCGCCAGCCGACAGACGAACACCGGGGAGCTGTTTTTT
CDR3 protein: CASRQTNTGELFF

D gene: TRBD2
J gene: TRBJ2-3
V gene: TRBV6-2/TRBV6-3
clone size: -
CDR3 DNA: TGTGCCAGCAGCAATCCGGGACTAGCGGGAGGCACAGATACGCAGTATTTT
CDR3 protein: CASSNPGLAGGTDTQYF

D gene: -
J gene: TRBJ1-1
V gene: TRBV18
clone size: -
CDR3 DNA: TGTGCCAGCTCACCCTTGGACAGCCCTGAAGCTTTCTTT
CDR3 protein: CASSPLDSPEAFF

D gene: -
J gene: TRBJ1-2
V gene: TRBV19
clone size: few
CDR3 DNA: TGTGCCAGTATTCCCCTTGGAGGGGCTGGTGGCTACACCTTC
CDR3 protein: CASIPLGGAGGYTF

D gene: -
J gene: TRBJ1-2
V gene: TRBV24-1
clone size: -
CDR3 DNA: TGTGCCACCAGTGATGGGAGAAACGGCTACACCTTC
CDR3 protein: CATSDGRNGYTF

D gene: -
J gene: TRBJ1-2
V gene: TRBV4-1
clone size: -
CDR3 DNA: TGCGCCAGCAGCCACAGGGCGGAGGGCTACACCTTC
CDR3 protein: CASSHRAEGYTF

D gene: -
J gene: TRBJ2-2
V gene: TRBV19
clone size: once
CDR3 DNA: TGTGCCCAAGCAGATCCGGGTACCGGGGAGCTGTTTTTT
CDR3 protein: CAQADPGTGELFF

D gene: -
J gene: TRBJ2-2
V gene: TRBV2
clone size: -
CDR3 DNA: TGTGCCAGCAGTGGAAGACAGGGGAGGGCCGGGGAGCTGTTTTTT
CDR3 protein: CASSGRQGRAGELFF

D gene: -
J gene: TRBJ2-3
V gene: TRBV28
clone size: once
CDR3 DNA: TGTGCCAGCATACCCGGAGGGGCAGTAACGAATACGCAGTATTTT
CDR3 protein: CASIPGGAVTNTQYF

D gene: TRBD2
J gene: TRBJ2-7
V gene: TRBV5-1
clone size: -
CDR3 DNA: TGCGCCAGCAGCTTGGCTGGACTAGCGGGAGATTACGAGCAGTACTTC
CDR3 protein: CASSLAGLAGDYEQYF

D gene: -
J gene: TRBJ2-2
V gene: TRBV5-6
clone size: -
CDR3 DNA: TGTGCCAGCAGCTTCTTAGCGGCGAACACCGGGGAGCTGTTTTTT
CDR3 protein: CASSFLAANTGELFF

D gene: -
J gene: TRBJ1-5
V gene: TRBV7-2
clone size: -
CDR3 DNA: TGTGCCAGCAGCTTAGTGGGTAGCCAGCCCCAGCATTTT
CDR3 protein: CASSLVGSQPQHF

D gene: TRBD1
J gene: TRBJ1-2
V gene: TRBV5-6
clone size: -
CDR3 DNA: TGTGCCAGCAGCGCGCCGGGACAGGGTTCTGGTGGCTACACCTTC
CDR3 protein: CASSAPGQGSGGYTF

D gene: TRBD1
J gene: TRBJ1-1
V gene: TRBV27
clone size: -
CDR3 DNA: TGTGCCAGCAGTTTCAACAGGGGGAACACTGAAGCTTTCTTT
CDR3 protein: CASSFNRGNTEAFF

D gene: -
J gene: TRBJ2-5
V gene: TRBV10-3
clone size: -
CDR3 DNA: TGTGCCATCAAAGACTATTTTGGGGATGGAGAGACCCAGTACTTC
CDR3 protein: CAIKDYFGDGETQYF

D gene: -
J gene: TRBJ1-5
V gene: TRBV2
clone size: -
CDR3 DNA: TGTGCCAGCAGGGGGACTGCGGGATATCAGCCCCAGCATTTT
CDR3 protein: CASRGTAGYQPQHF

D gene: TRBD2
J gene: TRBJ2-7
V gene: TRBV18
clone size: -
CDR3 DNA: TGTGCCAGCTCCAGGGGGACTAGCGGGACCTACGAGCAGTACTTC
CDR3 protein: CASSRGTSGTYEQYF

D gene: -
J gene: TRBJ1-1
V gene: TRBV18
clone size: -
CDR3 DNA: TGTGCCAGCTCACCACTCCGGGGGGGTGAGACTGAAGCTTTCTTT
CDR3 protein: CASSPLRGGETEAFF

D gene: -
J gene: TRBJ2-4
V gene: TRBV3-1/TRBV3-2
clone size: -
CDR3 DNA: TGTGCCAGCAGCCAAGCGGCGGTAGCCAAAAACATTCAGTACTTC
CDR3 protein: CASSQAAVAKNIQYF

D gene: TRBD1
J gene: TRBJ1-1
V gene: TRBV5-4
clone size: -
CDR3 DNA: TGTGCCAGCAGCTTGAGGACAGGGGCTGAAGCTTTCTTT
CDR3 protein: CASSLRTGAEAFF

D gene: -
J gene: TRBJ2-1
V gene: TRBV28
clone size: -
CDR3 DNA: TGTACTACCAGGGGGGTTCTGTCCTACAATGAGCAGTTCTTC
CDR3 protein: CTTRGVLSYNEQFF

D gene: TRBD1
J gene: TRBJ1-1
V gene: TRBV7-3
clone size: -
CDR3 DNA: TGTGCCAGTACCCCGGGACAGGGGGAAGTGATAACTGAAGCTTTCTTT
CDR3 protein: CASTPGQGEVITEAFF

D gene: -
J gene: TRBJ1-6
V gene: TRBV2
clone size: few
CDR3 DNA: TGTGCCAGCAGTAAGGGGGAGAGTTATTCACCCCTCCACTTT
CDR3 protein: CASSKGESYSPLHF

D gene: -
J gene: TRBJ1-2
V gene: TRBV5-6
clone size: -
CDR3 DNA: TGTGCCAGCAGCTTGGCAGTGATTAACTATGGCTACACCTTC
CDR3 protein: CASSLAVINYGYTF

D gene: -
J gene: TRBJ1-1
V gene: TRBV19
clone size: -
CDR3 DNA: TGTGCCAGTTGGGGTGGGGAGACAGGTCACACTGAAGCTTTCTTT
CDR3 protein: CASWGGETGHTEAFF

D gene: TRBD2
J gene: TRBJ2-7
V gene: TRBV19
clone size: -
CDR3 DNA: TGTGCCAGTAGTATTGGCGGGAGGGCCGACTACGAGCAGTACTTC
CDR3 protein: CASSIGGRADYEQYF

D gene: -
J gene: TRBJ1-2
V gene: TRBV2
clone size: -
CDR3 DNA: TGTGCCAGCAGTGATCAGGGTAATGGCTACACCTTC
CDR3 protein: CASSDQGNGYTF

D gene: -
J gene: TRBJ1-4
V gene: TRBV19
clone size: -
CDR3 DNA: TGTGCCAGTAGCAGCTGGGGCCCAACTAATGAAAAACTGTTTTTT
CDR3 protein: CASSSWGPTNEKLFF

D gene: TRBD2
J gene: TRBJ2-3
V gene: TRBV3-1/TRBV3-2
clone size: -
CDR3 DNA: TGTGCCGGCTGGTCGGGGGGAAGCACAGATACGCAGTATTTT
CDR3 protein: CAGWSGGSTDTQYF

D gene: TRBD1
J gene: TRBJ2-7
V gene: TRBV28
clone size: -
CDR3 DNA: TGTGCCAGCAGTTACCCGGGGCAGGGGGCTGGGGAGCAGTACTTC
CDR3 protein: CASSYPGQGAGEQYF

D gene: TRBD1
J gene: TRBJ2-7
V gene: TRBV18
clone size: -
CDR3 DNA: TGTGCCAGCTCACCGCGACAGGGGGCGATAACCTACGAGCAGTACTTC
CDR3 protein: CASSPRQGAITYEQYF